A selection of T cell receptor beta chains follows, all from one sample in a study of blood T cell repertoires in COVID-19. Sequencing used immunoSEQ multiplex PCR; TCRdb keeps in-frame clones, though not all of them. The sample gives some 120,000 clones, around nine tenths of which show up once; about 3.5% is in the top ten. The specimen sequenced was peripheral blood. The receptors derive from a man aged 45-65 years with active COVID-19. Each CDR3 is given with its conserved first and last residue. Each record gives: clone size, V gene, D gene, J gene, CDR3 DNA, CDR3 protein. The D gene is left open where the match is weak. For some rows the clone size is stated as once, few or many, or as a class when expanded; others skip it.

clone_size: .
v_call: TRBV29-1
d_call: .
j_call: TRBJ1-4
cdr3_nt: TGCAGCGTTAATGGCCCCGGAAGTCAGGCTAATGAAAAACTGTTTTTT
cdr3_aa: CSVNGPGSQANEKLFF

clone_size: .
v_call: TRBV4-2
d_call: .
j_call: TRBJ2-2
cdr3_nt: TGTGCCAGCAGCCAAGAGATTACACAGGGAGCCACCGGGGAGCTGTTTTTT
cdr3_aa: CASSQEITQGATGELFF

clone_size: .
v_call: TRBV6-1
d_call: .
j_call: TRBJ1-3
cdr3_nt: TGTGCCAGCAGTGACCCGTACACCATATATTTT
cdr3_aa: CASSDPYTIYF

clone_size: .
v_call: TRBV9
d_call: .
j_call: TRBJ1-5
cdr3_nt: TGTGCCAGCAGCGGGGGGGATGATAGCGGTCAGCCCCAGCATTTT
cdr3_aa: CASSGGDDSGQPQHF

clone_size: .
v_call: TRBV12-3/TRBV12-4
d_call: TRBD1
j_call: TRBJ1-1
cdr3_nt: TGTGCCAGCAGCCGGGACAGCCGGACTGAAGCTTTCTTT
cdr3_aa: CASSRDSRTEAFF

clone_size: .
v_call: TRBV10-3
d_call: .
j_call: TRBJ2-2
cdr3_nt: TGTGCCATCAGTGGAGACACGAACACCGGGGAGCTGTTTTTT
cdr3_aa: CAISGDTNTGELFF

clone_size: .
v_call: TRBV4-1
d_call: .
j_call: TRBJ2-7
cdr3_nt: TGCGCCAGCAGCCAAGATCAAAACGGGGGTTGGTCCCAGCAGTACTTC
cdr3_aa: CASSQDQNGGWSQQYF

clone_size: .
v_call: TRBV18
d_call: TRBD1
j_call: TRBJ1-6
cdr3_nt: TGTGCCAGCTCACAAACCGGGACAGAAAATAATTCACCCCTCCACTTT
cdr3_aa: CASSQTGTENNSPLHF

clone_size: .
v_call: TRBV5-8
d_call: .
j_call: TRBJ1-1
cdr3_nt: TGTGCCAGCAGCTGGGCAGGGACTAGTCGGAACACTGAAGCTTTCTTT
cdr3_aa: CASSWAGTSRNTEAFF

clone_size: .
v_call: TRBV2
d_call: TRBD1
j_call: TRBJ1-5
cdr3_nt: TGTGCCAGCAGTGAATCCAGGGGGCCGGGTAATAGCAATCAGCCCCAGCATTTT
cdr3_aa: CASSESRGPGNSNQPQHF

clone_size: .
v_call: TRBV19
d_call: TRBD1
j_call: TRBJ2-7
cdr3_nt: TGTGCCAGTAGCCGATCAGGGGGCCGAGGTGACGAGCAGTACTTC
cdr3_aa: CASSRSGGRGDEQYF

clone_size: .
v_call: TRBV5-6
d_call: .
j_call: TRBJ2-7
cdr3_nt: TGTGCCAGCAGCTTGGGTGTGGGGAGCGCCCCTTACGAGCAGTACTTC
cdr3_aa: CASSLGVGSAPYEQYF

clone_size: .
v_call: TRBV4-1
d_call: .
j_call: TRBJ2-5
cdr3_nt: TGCGCCAGCAGCCAAGATCCAGGGAGGTTAGAGACCCAGTACTTC
cdr3_aa: CASSQDPGRLETQYF

clone_size: .
v_call: TRBV6-5
d_call: .
j_call: TRBJ2-1
cdr3_nt: TGTGCCAGCTCGGTCACAGGGGGGGCCGGGAATGAGCAGTTCTTC
cdr3_aa: CASSVTGGAGNEQFF

clone_size: .
v_call: TRBV24-1
d_call: .
j_call: TRBJ2-2
cdr3_nt: TGTGCCACCAGTTCAGGTCCAGGGACACCCGCGAACACCGGGGAGCTGTTTTTT
cdr3_aa: CATSSGPGTPANTGELFF

clone_size: .
v_call: TRBV2
d_call: .
j_call: TRBJ2-3
cdr3_nt: TGTGCCAGCAGTGAATCCAGGGGGGCAGATACGCAGTATTTT
cdr3_aa: CASSESRGADTQYF

clone_size: .
v_call: TRBV19
d_call: TRBD1
j_call: TRBJ1-4
cdr3_nt: TGTGCCAGTAGTATGCCGACAGGGGCGGTGGAAAAACTGTTTTTT
cdr3_aa: CASSMPTGAVEKLFF

clone_size: .
v_call: TRBV6-5
d_call: TRBD1
j_call: TRBJ1-4
cdr3_nt: TGTGCCAGCAGGCCGACAGGGGCAACTAATGAAAAACTGTTTTTT
cdr3_aa: CASRPTGATNEKLFF

clone_size: .
v_call: TRBV30
d_call: TRBD1
j_call: TRBJ1-1
cdr3_nt: TGTGCCTTCATCCGGGACAGGGGTTTCACTGAAGCTTTCTTT
cdr3_aa: CAFIRDRGFTEAFF

clone_size: .
v_call: TRBV6-5
d_call: .
j_call: TRBJ1-5
cdr3_nt: TGTGCCAGCAGTTACACGGGGCAGGGGCAGCCCCAGCATTTT
cdr3_aa: CASSYTGQGQPQHF

clone_size: many
v_call: TRBV19
d_call: .
j_call: TRBJ1-6
cdr3_nt: TGTGCCAGTAGTATAGGACAGAGCTATAATTCACCCCTCCACTTT
cdr3_aa: CASSIGQSYNSPLHF

clone_size: .
v_call: TRBV2
d_call: TRBD2
j_call: TRBJ2-1
cdr3_nt: TGTGCCAGCAGCGGGAGGGCCAACGATGAGCAGTTCTTC
cdr3_aa: CASSGRANDEQFF

clone_size: .
v_call: TRBV11-2
d_call: .
j_call: TRBJ2-5
cdr3_nt: TGTGCCAGCAGCTGGGGTGCCAGCGGAGAGACCCAGTACTTC
cdr3_aa: CASSWGASGETQYF

clone_size: .
v_call: TRBV28
d_call: .
j_call: TRBJ2-3
cdr3_nt: TGTGCCAGCCCCCCGGGGAGGACTAACACAGATACGCAGTATTTT
cdr3_aa: CASPPGRTNTDTQYF

clone_size: .
v_call: TRBV5-1
d_call: TRBD2
j_call: TRBJ2-5
cdr3_nt: TGCGCCAGCAGCTTGGGGACTAGCGGATTACAAGAGACCCAGTACTTC
cdr3_aa: CASSLGTSGLQETQYF

clone_size: .
v_call: TRBV6-5
d_call: .
j_call: TRBJ2-3
cdr3_nt: TGTGCCAGCAGCAGAGACATGTCCACAGATACGCAGTATTTT
cdr3_aa: CASSRDMSTDTQYF

clone_size: .
v_call: TRBV5-1
d_call: TRBD2
j_call: TRBJ2-1
cdr3_nt: TGCGCCAGCAGCTTGGAACGACTAGCAGGAAAGTACAATGAGCAGTTCTTC
cdr3_aa: CASSLERLAGKYNEQFF

clone_size: .
v_call: TRBV6-5
d_call: .
j_call: TRBJ1-2
cdr3_nt: TGTGCCAGCAGTAAAAGGGGGAGTGGCTATGGCTACACCTTC
cdr3_aa: CASSKRGSGYGYTF

clone_size: .
v_call: TRBV10-2
d_call: .
j_call: TRBJ2-3
cdr3_nt: TGCGCCAGCAGAGAGGACCGGCGGGATACGCAGTATTTT
cdr3_aa: CASREDRRDTQYF

clone_size: .
v_call: TRBV5-1
d_call: .
j_call: TRBJ2-1
cdr3_nt: TGCGCCAGCAGCTTGGAGACAGGAGGAAAGTATGAGCAGTTCTTC
cdr3_aa: CASSLETGGKYEQFF

clone_size: .
v_call: TRBV9
d_call: TRBD2
j_call: TRBJ2-5
cdr3_nt: TGTGCCAGCCGCGACTGGGGGGGGGAGACCCAGTACTTC
cdr3_aa: CASRDWGGETQYF

clone_size: .
v_call: TRBV3-1/TRBV3-2
d_call: .
j_call: TRBJ1-6
cdr3_nt: TGTGCCAGCAGCCAAGGTGGCAGGGGCGGTCGGAATTCACCCCTCCACTTT
cdr3_aa: CASSQGGRGGRNSPLHF

clone_size: .
v_call: TRBV5-8
d_call: TRBD1
j_call: TRBJ2-5
cdr3_nt: TGTGCCAGCAGCAGAGGACAGGGGGGAGAGACCCAGTACTTC
cdr3_aa: CASSRGQGGETQYF

clone_size: .
v_call: TRBV7-2
d_call: .
j_call: TRBJ1-1
cdr3_nt: TGTGCCAGCAGCTTAGCCGGGGTTTCTGAAGCTTTCTTT
cdr3_aa: CASSLAGVSEAFF

clone_size: .
v_call: TRBV5-1
d_call: TRBD2
j_call: TRBJ2-3
cdr3_nt: TGCGCCAGCAGCTTGGGGAGACTAGCGGGATGGACCACAGATACGCAGTATTTT
cdr3_aa: CASSLGRLAGWTTDTQYF

clone_size: .
v_call: TRBV2
d_call: TRBD2
j_call: TRBJ2-1
cdr3_nt: TGTGCCAGCAGATCCCGGCGGGGGGCGTTCGGGTTCCTTTACAATGAGCAGTTCTTC
cdr3_aa: CASRSRRGAFGFLYNEQFF

clone_size: once
v_call: TRBV12-3/TRBV12-4
d_call: TRBD1
j_call: TRBJ2-2
cdr3_nt: TGTGCCAGCAGCAGGGGGACCGGGGAGCTGTTTTTT
cdr3_aa: CASSRGTGELFF

clone_size: once
v_call: TRBV3-1/TRBV3-2
d_call: .
j_call: TRBJ2-2
cdr3_nt: TGTGCCAGCAGTCCTACAGGGTCCGGGGAGCTGTTTTTT
cdr3_aa: CASSPTGSGELFF

clone_size: .
v_call: TRBV5-6
d_call: TRBD1
j_call: TRBJ1-2
cdr3_nt: TGTGCCAGCAGCTTGGTGGGGGACAGGAATGGCTACACCTTC
cdr3_aa: CASSLVGDRNGYTF